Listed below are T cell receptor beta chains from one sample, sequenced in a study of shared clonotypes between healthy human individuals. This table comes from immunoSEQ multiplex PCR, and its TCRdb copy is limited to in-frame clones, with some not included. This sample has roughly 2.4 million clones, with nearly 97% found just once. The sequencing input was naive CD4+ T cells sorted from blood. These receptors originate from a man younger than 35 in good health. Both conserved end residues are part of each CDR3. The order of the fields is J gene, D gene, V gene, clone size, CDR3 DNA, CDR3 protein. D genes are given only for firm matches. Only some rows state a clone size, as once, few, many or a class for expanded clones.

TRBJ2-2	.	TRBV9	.	TGTGCCAGCAGCGAGGGGGCTAGCGCGAACACCGGGGAGCTGTTTTTT	CASSEGASANTGELFF
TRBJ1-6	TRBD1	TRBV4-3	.	TGCGCCAGCAGCCAGATCCGGGACAGGGAAAATTATAATTCACCCCTCCACTTT	CASSQIRDRENYNSPLHF
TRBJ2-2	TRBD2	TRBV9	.	TGTGCCAGCAGCGTAGGGCTAGCGGGAGGGCCGGGCACCGGGGAGCTGTTTTTT	CASSVGLAGGPGTGELFF
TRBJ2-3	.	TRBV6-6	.	TGTGCCAGCAAGCTTGAGTCCGGGGTATTGGATTATTTT	CASKLESGVLDYF
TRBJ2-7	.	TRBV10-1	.	TGCGCCAGCAGCCCCTCGGGGCCTATCTCCTACGAGCAGTACTTC	CASSPSGPISYEQYF
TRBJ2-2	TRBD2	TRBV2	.	TGTGCCACCCGACTAGCGGGAGGGCCCACCGGGGAGCTGTTTTTT	CATRLAGGPTGELFF
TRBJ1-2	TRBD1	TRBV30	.	TGTGCCTGGCAGTCAGGGGGAAAGTCTGGCTACACCTTC	CAWQSGGKSGYTF
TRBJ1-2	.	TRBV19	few	TGTGCCAGTAGTGCCGCAGGAGGAAGCTATGGCTACACCTTC	CASSAAGGSYGYTF
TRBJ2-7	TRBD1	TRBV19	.	TGTGCCAGTTCCCCGGACAGGCAATCCTACGAGCAGTACTTC	CASSPDRQSYEQYF
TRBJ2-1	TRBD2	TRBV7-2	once	TGTGCCAGCAGCCAAGGACTAGCTTACAATGAGCAGTTCTTC	CASSQGLAYNEQFF
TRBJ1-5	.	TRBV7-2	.	TGTGCCAGCAGCTTAGTGACAGATAGCAATCAGCCCCAGCATTTT	CASSLVTDSNQPQHF
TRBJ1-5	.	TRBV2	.	TGTGCCAGCAGTAGGGACCTGGGGCAGCCCCAGCATTTT	CASSRDLGQPQHF
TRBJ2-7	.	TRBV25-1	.	TGTGCCAGCAGTGCCGCGACAGACCAGACTGGCGAGCAGTACTTC	CASSAATDQTGEQYF
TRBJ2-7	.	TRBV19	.	TGTGCCAGTAGTATCGACACATTCTCCTACGAGCAGTACTTC	CASSIDTFSYEQYF
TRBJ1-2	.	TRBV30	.	TGTGCCTGGACGAGGGGCTCCTATGGCTACACCTTC	CAWTRGSYGYTF
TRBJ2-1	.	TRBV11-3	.	TGTGCCAGCAGCTTAGAGTGCTGCAGCTCCTACAATGAGCAGTTCTTC	CASSLECCSSYNEQFF
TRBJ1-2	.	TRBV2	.	TGTGCCAGCATTAACCGAAGTGGCAGGCAAGGCTACACCTTC	CASINRSGRQGYTF
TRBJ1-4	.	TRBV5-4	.	TGTGCCAGCAGGGCACAGGGAAAGAATGAAAAACTGTTTTTT	CASRAQGKNEKLFF
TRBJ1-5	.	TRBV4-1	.	TGCGCCAGCAGCCACCCGTTATTCCCCGGGAGCAACCGGACCCAGCATTTT	CASSHPLFPGSNRTQHF
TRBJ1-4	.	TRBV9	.	TGTGCCAGCAGCCCCGGCGGGGTATCTAGCGAAAAACTGTTTTTT	CASSPGGVSSEKLFF
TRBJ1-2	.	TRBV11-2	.	TGTGCCAGCAGCTCAGCGGGGGGCCGGGTTTGGTATGGCTACACCTTC	CASSSAGGRVWYGYTF
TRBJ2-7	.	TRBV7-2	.	TGTGCCAGCAGCCCGGGGGGCTTCGAGCAGTACTTC	CASSPGGFEQYF
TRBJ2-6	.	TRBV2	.	TGTGCCAGCACTGAGCGGGTGACCTCTGGGGCCAACGTCCTGACTTTC	CASTERVTSGANVLTF
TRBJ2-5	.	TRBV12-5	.	TGTGCTAGTGGCCCAGGACAAGAGACCCAGTACTTC	CASGPGQETQYF
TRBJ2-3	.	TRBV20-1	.	TGCAGTGCCCCCATCGGGGATACGCAGTATTTT	CSAPIGDTQYF
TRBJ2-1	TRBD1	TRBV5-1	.	TGCGCCAGCAGCTTTGACGGGACAGTCCCCTACAATGAGCAGTTCTTC	CASSFDGTVPYNEQFF
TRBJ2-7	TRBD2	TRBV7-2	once	TGTGCCAGCAGCTGGTTAGCGGGGACGCTCTACGAGCAGTACTTC	CASSWLAGTLYEQYF
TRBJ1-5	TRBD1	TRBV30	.	TGTGCCTGGAGTGGGGGACAGAATAATCAGCCCCAGCATTTT	CAWSGGQNNQPQHF
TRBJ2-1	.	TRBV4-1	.	TGCGCCAGCAGCCAATGGGGAGAGCAGTTCTTC	CASSQWGEQFF
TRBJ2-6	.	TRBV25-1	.	TGTGCCAGTGCACAGAGCTCTGGGGCCAACGTCCTGACTTTC	CASAQSSGANVLTF
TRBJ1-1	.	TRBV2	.	TGTGCCAGCAGTGGCGCACAAAACACTGAAGCTTTCTTT	CASSGAQNTEAFF
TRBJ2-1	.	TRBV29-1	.	TGCAGCGTTGGCAGCTTGACTTCCAATGAGCAGTTCTTC	CSVGSLTSNEQFF
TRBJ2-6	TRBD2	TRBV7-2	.	TGTGCCAGCAGCCCTAGCCGGGCTAGCGGGGCCGCGGGGGCCAACGTCCTGACTTTC	CASSPSRASGAAGANVLTF
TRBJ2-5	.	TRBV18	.	TGTGCCAGCTCACTGGTCCAACAGGAGACCCAGTACTTC	CASSLVQQETQYF
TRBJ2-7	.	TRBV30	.	TGTGCCTGGAGTACGGGGCTTGGAGGGTCCTACGAGCAGTACTTC	CAWSTGLGGSYEQYF